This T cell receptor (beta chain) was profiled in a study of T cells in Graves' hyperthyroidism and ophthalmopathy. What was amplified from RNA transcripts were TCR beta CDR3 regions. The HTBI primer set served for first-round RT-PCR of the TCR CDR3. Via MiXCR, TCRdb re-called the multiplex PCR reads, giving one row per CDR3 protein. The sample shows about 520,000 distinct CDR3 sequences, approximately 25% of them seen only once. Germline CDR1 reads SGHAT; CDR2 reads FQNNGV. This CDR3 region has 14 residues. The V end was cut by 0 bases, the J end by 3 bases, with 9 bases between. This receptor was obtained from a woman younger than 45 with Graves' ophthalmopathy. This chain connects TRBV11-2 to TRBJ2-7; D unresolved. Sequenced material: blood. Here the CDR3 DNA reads TGTGCCAGCAGCTTAGAGGGCTACAGCTACGAGCAGTACTTC. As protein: CASSLEGYSYEQYF.